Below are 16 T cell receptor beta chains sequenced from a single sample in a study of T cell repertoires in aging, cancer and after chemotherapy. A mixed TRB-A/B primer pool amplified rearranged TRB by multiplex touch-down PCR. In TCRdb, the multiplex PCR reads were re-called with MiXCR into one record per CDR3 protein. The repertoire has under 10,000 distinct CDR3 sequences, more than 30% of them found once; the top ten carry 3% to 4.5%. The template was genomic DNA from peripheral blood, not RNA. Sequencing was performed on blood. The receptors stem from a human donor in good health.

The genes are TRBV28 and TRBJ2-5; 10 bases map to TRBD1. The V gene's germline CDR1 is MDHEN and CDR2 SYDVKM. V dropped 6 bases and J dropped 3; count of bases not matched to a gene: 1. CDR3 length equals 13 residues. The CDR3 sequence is CASRDRGKETQYF. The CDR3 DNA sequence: TGTGCCAGCAGGGACAGGGGGAAAGAGACCCAGTACTTC.

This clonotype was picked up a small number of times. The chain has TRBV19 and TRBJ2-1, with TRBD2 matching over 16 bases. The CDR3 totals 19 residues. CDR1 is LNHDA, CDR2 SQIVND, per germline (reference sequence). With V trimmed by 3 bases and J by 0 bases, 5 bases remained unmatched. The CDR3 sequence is CASSMGLAGGGLSYNEQFF. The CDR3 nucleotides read TGTGCCAGTAGTATGGGACTAGCGGGGGGGGGTCTCTCCTACAATGAGCAGTTCTTC.

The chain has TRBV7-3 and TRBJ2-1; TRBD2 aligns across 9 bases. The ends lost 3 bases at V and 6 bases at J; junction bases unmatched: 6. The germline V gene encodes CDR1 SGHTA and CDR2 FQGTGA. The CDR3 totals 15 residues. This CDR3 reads CASSLDSGGPNEQFF. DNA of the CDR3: TGTGCCAGCAGCTTGGATAGCGGGGGTCCCAATGAGCAGTTCTTC.

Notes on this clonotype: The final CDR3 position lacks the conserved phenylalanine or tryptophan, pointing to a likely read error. The CDR3 DNA is TGTGCCAGCAGGGGGGACCTAAGCAGTTCCTACGAGCAGTACTTA. Translation gives CASRGDLSSSYEQYL. The rearrangement uses TRBV5-4 and TRBJ2-7, with D tentatively TRBD1 or TRBD2 (5 bases each). Germline V gene sequence: CDR1 SGHNT, CDR2 YYREEE (reference sequence). The CDR3 is 15 residues long. Trimming took 5 bases from V and 1 from J, leaving 16 bases between them.

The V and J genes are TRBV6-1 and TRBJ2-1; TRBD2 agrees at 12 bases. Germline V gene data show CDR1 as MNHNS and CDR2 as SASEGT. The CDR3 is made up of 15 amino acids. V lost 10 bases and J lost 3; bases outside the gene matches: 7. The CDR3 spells CATKLAGGGYNEQFF. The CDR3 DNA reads TGTGCCACTAAACTAGCGGGGGGAGGCTACAATGAGCAGTTCTTC.

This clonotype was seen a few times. CDR3 region: CASSLAVQFQETQYF. Written as DNA, the CDR3 is TGTGCCAGCAGCTTAGCCGTACAGTTCCAAGAGACCCAGTACTTC. The V and J genes are TRBV4-2 and TRBJ2-5, with unresolved D. V dropped 5 bases and J dropped 1 base, with 14 bases sitting between them. CDR1 LGHNA and CDR2 YNFKEQ come from the germline V gene. The CDR3 contains 15 residues.

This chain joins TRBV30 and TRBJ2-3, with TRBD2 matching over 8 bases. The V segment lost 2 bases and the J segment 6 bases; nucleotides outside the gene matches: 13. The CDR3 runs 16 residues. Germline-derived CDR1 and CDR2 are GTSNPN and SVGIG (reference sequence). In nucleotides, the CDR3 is TGTGCCTGGAGTCCACTAGCGGAGCTCAGATCGGATACGCAGTATTTT. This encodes CAWSPLAELRSDTQYF.

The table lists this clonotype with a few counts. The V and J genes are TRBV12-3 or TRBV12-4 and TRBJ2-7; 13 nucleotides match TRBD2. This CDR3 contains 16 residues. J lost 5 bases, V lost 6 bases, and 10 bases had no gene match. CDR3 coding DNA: TGTGCCAGCAGCCTACCCGGACTAGCGGGGGCGCACGAGCAGTACTTC. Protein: CASSLPGLAGAHEQYF.

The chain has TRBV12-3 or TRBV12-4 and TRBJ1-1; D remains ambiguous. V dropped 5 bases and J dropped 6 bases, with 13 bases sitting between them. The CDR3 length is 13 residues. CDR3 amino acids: CASSIQIEAEAFF. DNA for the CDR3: TGTGCCAGCAGTATTCAAATTGAGGCTGAAGCTTTCTTT.

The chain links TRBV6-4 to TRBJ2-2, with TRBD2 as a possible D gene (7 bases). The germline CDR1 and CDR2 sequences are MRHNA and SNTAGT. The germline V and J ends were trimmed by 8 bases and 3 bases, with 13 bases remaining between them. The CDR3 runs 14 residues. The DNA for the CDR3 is TGTGCCAGCTCCGGGGGGCCCGACACCGGGGAGCTGTTTTTT. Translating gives CASSGGPDTGELFF.

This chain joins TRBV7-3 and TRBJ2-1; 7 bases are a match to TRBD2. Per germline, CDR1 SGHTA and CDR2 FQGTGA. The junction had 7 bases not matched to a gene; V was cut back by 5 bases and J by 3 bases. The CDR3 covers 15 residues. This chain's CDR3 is CASSPAGDLYNEQFF. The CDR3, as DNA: TGTGCCAGCAGCCCCGCGGGGGACCTCTACAATGAGCAGTTCTTC.

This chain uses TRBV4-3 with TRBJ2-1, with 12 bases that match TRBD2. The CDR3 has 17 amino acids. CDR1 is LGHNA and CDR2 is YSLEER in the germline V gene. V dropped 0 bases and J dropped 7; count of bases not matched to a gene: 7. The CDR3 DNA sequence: TGCGCCAGCAGCCAAGATGGGATGACTAGCGGGGGAAATGAGCAGTTCTTC. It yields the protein CASSQDGMTSGGNEQFF.

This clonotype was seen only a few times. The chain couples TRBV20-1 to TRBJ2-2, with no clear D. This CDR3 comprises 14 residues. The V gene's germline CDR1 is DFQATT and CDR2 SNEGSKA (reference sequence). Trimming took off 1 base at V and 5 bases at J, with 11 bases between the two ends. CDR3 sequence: CSARALRGTGELFF. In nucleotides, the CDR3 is TGCAGTGCTAGAGCGCTACGCGGAACCGGGGAGCTGTTTTTT.

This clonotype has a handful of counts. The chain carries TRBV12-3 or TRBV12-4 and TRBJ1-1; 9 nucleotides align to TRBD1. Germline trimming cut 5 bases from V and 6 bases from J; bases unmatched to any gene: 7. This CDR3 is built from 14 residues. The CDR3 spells CASSGTGGFSEAFF. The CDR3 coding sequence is TGTGCCAGCAGTGGAACAGGGGGCTTCTCTGAAGCTTTCTTT.

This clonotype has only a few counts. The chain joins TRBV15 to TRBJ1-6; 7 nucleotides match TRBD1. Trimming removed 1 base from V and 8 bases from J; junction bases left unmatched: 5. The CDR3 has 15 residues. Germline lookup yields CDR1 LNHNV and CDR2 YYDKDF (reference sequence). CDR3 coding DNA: TGTGCCACCAGCAGAGGGGACAGCGTATATTCACCCCTCCACTTT. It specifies CATSRGDSVYSPLHF.

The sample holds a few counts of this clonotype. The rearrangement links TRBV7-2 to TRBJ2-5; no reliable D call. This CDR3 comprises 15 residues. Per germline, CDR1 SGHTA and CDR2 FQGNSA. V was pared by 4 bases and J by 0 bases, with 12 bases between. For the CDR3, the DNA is TGTGCCAGCAGCTACTCGAGCGAGTACCAAGAGACCCAGTACTTC. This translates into CASSYSSEYQETQYF.